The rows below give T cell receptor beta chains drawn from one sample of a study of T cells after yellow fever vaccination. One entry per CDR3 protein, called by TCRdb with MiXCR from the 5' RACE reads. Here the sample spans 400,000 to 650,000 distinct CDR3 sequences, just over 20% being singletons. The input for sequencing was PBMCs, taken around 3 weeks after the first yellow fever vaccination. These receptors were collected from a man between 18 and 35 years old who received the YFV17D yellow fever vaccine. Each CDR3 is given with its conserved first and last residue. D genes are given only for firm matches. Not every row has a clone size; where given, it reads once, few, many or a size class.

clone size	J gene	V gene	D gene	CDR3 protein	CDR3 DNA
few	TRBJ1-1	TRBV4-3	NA	CASSQPQGNTEAFF	TGCGCCAGCAGCCAACCACAGGGGAACACTGAAGCTTTCTTT
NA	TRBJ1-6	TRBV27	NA	CASSFGRTSYNSPLHF	TGTGCCAGCAGTTTCGGGCGGACCTCCTATAATTCACCCCTCCACTTT
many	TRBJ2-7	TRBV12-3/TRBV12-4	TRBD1	CASSLVGTGSYEQYF	TGTGCCAGCAGCCTCGTTGGGACAGGGTCTTACGAGCAGTACTTC
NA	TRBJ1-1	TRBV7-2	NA	CASSLSPGQNTEAFF	TGTGCCAGCAGCCTAAGCCCGGGACAGAACACTGAAGCTTTCTTT
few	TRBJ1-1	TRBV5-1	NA	CASTTGVNTEAFF	TGCGCCAGCACCACCGGGGTGAACACTGAAGCTTTCTTT
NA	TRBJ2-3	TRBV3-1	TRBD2	CASSQDPPRGGADTQYF	TGTGCCAGCAGCCAAGACCCCCCGCGGGGGGGCGCAGATACGCAGTATTTT
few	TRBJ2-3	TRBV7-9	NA	CASSLAVTGSDTQYF	TGTGCCAGCAGCTTAGCCGTGACAGGCTCAGATACGCAGTATTTT
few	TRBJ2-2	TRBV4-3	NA	CASSQDGRDHTGELFF	TGCGCCAGCAGCCAAGACGGCAGAGACCACACCGGGGAGCTGTTTTTT
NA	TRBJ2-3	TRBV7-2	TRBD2	CASSFGGEKTDTQYF	TGTGCCAGCAGCTTCGGGGGGGAAAAGACAGATACGCAGTATTTT
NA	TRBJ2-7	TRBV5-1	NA	CASSFPGASYEQYF	TGCGCCAGCAGCTTTCCAGGGGCCTCCTACGAGCAGTACTTC
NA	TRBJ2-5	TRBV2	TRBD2	CASRLAGGGETQYF	TGTGCCAGCAGATTAGCGGGGGGTGGAGAGACCCAGTACTTC
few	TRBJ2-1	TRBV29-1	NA	CSVEGPGIYNEQFF	TGCAGCGTTGAAGGTCCGGGAATTTACAATGAGCAGTTCTTC
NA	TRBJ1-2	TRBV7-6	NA	CASSLIPGANYGYTF	TGTGCCAGCAGCTTAATTCCGGGCGCTAACTATGGCTACACCTTC
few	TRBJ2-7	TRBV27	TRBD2	CASSLEFGRGDRSDEQYF	TGTGCCAGCAGTTTAGAGTTTGGGCGGGGGGACCGCAGCGACGAGCAGTACTTC
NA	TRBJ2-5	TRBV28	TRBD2	CASSRRLAGARETQYF	TGTGCCAGCAGCAGGCGACTAGCGGGGGCCAGAGAGACCCAGTACTTC
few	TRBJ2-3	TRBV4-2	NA	CASSASRGDTDTQCF	TGTGCCAGCTCCGCCTCACGGGGGGACACAGATACGCAGTGTTTT
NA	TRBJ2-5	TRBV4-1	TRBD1	CASSQVGQGQETQYF	TGCGCCAGCAGCCAAGTGGGACAGGGCCAAGAGACCCAGTACTTC
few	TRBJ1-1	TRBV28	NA	CASKNQGAEAFF	TGTGCCAGCAAAAACCAGGGCGCTGAAGCTTTCTTT
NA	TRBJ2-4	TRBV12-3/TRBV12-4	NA	CASSFTGGKNIQYF	TGTGCCAGCAGTTTCACCGGGGGCAAAAACATTCAGTACTTC
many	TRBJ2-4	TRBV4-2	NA	CASSPASGGSKNIQYF	TGTGCCAGCAGCCCCGCTTCTGGGGGGTCCAAAAACATTCAGTACTTC
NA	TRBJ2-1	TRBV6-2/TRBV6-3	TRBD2	CASSQRGGNNEQFF	TGTGCCAGCAGTCAGCGGGGGGGCAACAATGAGCAGTTCTTC
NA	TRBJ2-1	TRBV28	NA	CASSLTRGRPNEQFF	TGTGCCAGCAGTTTAACGCGCGGCCGCCCCAATGAGCAGTTCTTC
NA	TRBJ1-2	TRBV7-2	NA	CASSLPRPEYGYTF	TGTGCCAGCAGCTTACCGCGGCCGGAATATGGCTACACCTTC
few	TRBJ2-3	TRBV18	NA	CASSPRQSGLGDTQYF	TGTGCCAGCTCACCACGTCAATCAGGACTTGGGGATACGCAGTATTTT
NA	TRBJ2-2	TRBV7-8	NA	CASSLASGRDTGELFF	TGTGCCAGCAGCTTAGCTTCAGGGCGTGACACCGGGGAGCTGTTTTTT
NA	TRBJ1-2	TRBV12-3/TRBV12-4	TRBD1	CASSFRRGLGYTF	TGTGCCAGCAGTTTCCGCAGGGGGCTCGGCTACACCTTC
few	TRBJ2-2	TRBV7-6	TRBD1	CASSLPDRGIAGELFF	TGTGCCAGCAGCCTCCCGGACAGGGGGATCGCCGGGGAGCTGTTTTTT
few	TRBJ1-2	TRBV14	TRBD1	CASSQDWPGGDYGYTF	TGTGCCAGCAGCCAAGATTGGCCAGGGGGTGACTATGGCTACACCTTC
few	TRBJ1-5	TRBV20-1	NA	CSATNPGPNQPQHF	TGCAGTGCTACCAACCCGGGCCCCAATCAGCCCCAGCATTTT
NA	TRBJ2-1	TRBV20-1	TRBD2	CSARGIAGGHEQFF	TGCAGTGCTAGAGGGATAGCGGGGGGGCATGAGCAGTTCTTC
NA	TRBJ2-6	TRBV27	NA	CASSLYGTGANVLTF	TGTGCCAGCAGTTTATACGGGACTGGGGCCAACGTCCTGACTTTC
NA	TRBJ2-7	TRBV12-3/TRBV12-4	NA	CASRAGDRYPYEQYF	TGTGCCAGCAGGGCCGGGGACCGATACCCCTACGAGCAGTACTTC
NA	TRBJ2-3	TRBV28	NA	CASSQSADTQYF	TGTGCCAGCAGCCAGAGCGCAGATACGCAGTATTTT
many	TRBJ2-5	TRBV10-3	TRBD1	CAISGIQGGETQYF	TGTGCCATCAGTGGCATACAGGGGGGAGAGACCCAGTACTTC
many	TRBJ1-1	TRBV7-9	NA	CASSLGAVTEAFF	TGTGCCAGCAGCTTAGGAGCAGTCACTGAAGCTTTCTTT
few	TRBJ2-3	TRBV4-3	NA	CASSLTPNTDTQYF	TGCGCCAGCAGCCTCACCCCCAACACAGATACGCAGTATTTT
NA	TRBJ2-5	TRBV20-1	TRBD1	CSADTGTDLPLGPETQYF	TGCAGTGCTGACACCGGGACAGATCTTCCCCTGGGTCCGGAGACCCAGTACTTC
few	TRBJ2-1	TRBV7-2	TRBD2	CASSPEDGSGGYNEQFF	TGTGCCAGCAGCCCCGAGGATGGTAGCGGGGGGTACAATGAGCAGTTCTTC
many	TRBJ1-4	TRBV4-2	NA	CASSQDGRELFF	TGTGCCAGCAGCCAAGATGGGCGGGAACTGTTTTTT
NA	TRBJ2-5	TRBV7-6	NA	CASSPKNTQYF	TGTGCCAGCAGCCCGAAAAATACCCAGTACTTC
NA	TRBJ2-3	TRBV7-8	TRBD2	CASKSGTSGGLSVLQYF	TGTGCCAGCAAATCCGGGACTAGCGGGGGGCTCTCTGTTCTGCAGTATTTT
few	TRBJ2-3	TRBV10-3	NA	CAIRDSGGAADTQYF	TGTGCCATCAGAGACTCAGGAGGGGCCGCAGATACGCAGTATTTT